Following are 10 T cell receptor beta chains from one sample sequenced in a study of T-cell memory formation after mild COVID-19. MiXCR, run by TCRdb on the 5' RACE reads, gives a single entry per CDR3 protein. This sample carries 400,000 to 500,000 distinct CDR3 sequences, about a sixth of them seen once, and the ten largest clones take 20% to 25%. The source material was PBMCs or a T cell subset sorted from them (not recorded which). These TCRs come from a man between 18 and 29 years old who had mild COVID-19 (a few samples of this study predate the infection). Cell type and time point are not known.

This rearrangement joins TRBV5-1 to TRBJ1-2, with D hard to call. Germline V lookup: CDR1 SGHRS, CDR2 YFSETQ. V lost 0 bases, J lost 8 bases, and 8 bases lay in between. This CDR3 comprises 12 residues. The DNA for the CDR3 is TGCGCCAGCAGCTTGGGGGCGGAGGGCTACACCTTC. Translating gives CASSLGAEGYTF.

This clonotype appeared a few times. The CDR3 nucleotides read TGTGCCAGCAGCTTGGTGGACAGGGGGCATGAGCAGTTCTTC. Protein product: CASSLVDRGHEQFF. J is TRBJ2-1 and V is TRBV5-6, with 11 bases lining up with TRBD1. Germline V CDR1 and CDR2: SGHDT, YYEEEE. This CDR3 comprises 14 residues. The ends lost 0 bases at V and 8 bases at J; junction bases unmatched: 1.

The chain uses TRBV6-2 or TRBV6-3 and TRBJ1-6; D is ambiguous. Germline CDR1 MNHEY, CDR2 SVGEGT. CDR3 length: 15 residues. V lost 0 bases, J lost 7 bases, and 10 bases lay in between. The DNA for the CDR3 is TGTGCCAGCAGTTACTCGTTAGCCGAAAATTCACCCCTCCACTTT. Its protein product is CASSYSLAENSPLHF.

The rearrangement joins TRBV2 to TRBJ1-4, with D uncertain. This CDR3 is 12 amino acids long. Trimming removed 7 bases at V and 8 bases at J, with 11 bases between. The germline V gene encodes CDR1 SNHLY and CDR2 FYNNEI. This CDR3 is CASNGPREKLFF. The DNA of the CDR3 is TGTGCCAGCAATGGACCGAGGGAAAAACTGTTTTTT.

This clonotype turned up a few times. This chain links TRBV20-1 with TRBJ1-6; TRBD1 matches 8 bases. Trimming at V came to 2 bases and at J to 8 bases, leaving 5 bases not matched to a gene. The CDR3 sequence is 14 residues long. Germline CDR1 reads DFQATT; CDR2 reads SNEGSKA (reference sequence). For the CDR3, the DNA is TGCAGTGCTAGATTGACAGGGGCGGATTCACCCCTCCACTTT. This translates into CSARLTGADSPLHF.

The chain links TRBV20-1 to TRBJ2-7, with D possibly called TRBD1 or TRBD2 (5 bases each). CDR1 and CDR2 from the germline V gene are DFQATT and SNEGSKA (reference sequence). V was shortened by 6 bases and J by 4 bases, with 16 bases between the two germline ends. The CDR3 is 13 residues long. CDR3 nucleotide sequence: TGCAGTGCGCAAACGGGACGGGAATACGAGCAGTACTTC. Translation gives CSAQTGREYEQYF.

This clonotype was recorded a few times. This sequence joins TRBV12-3 or TRBV12-4 and TRBJ1-1, with D possibly being TRBD1 (6 bases). Trimming removed 5 bases from V and 4 bases from J, with 14 bases in between. This CDR3 region has 14 residues. CDR3 protein: CASSGQTGGTEAFF. For the CDR3, the DNA is TGTGCCAGCAGTGGCCAGACAGGTGGCACTGAAGCTTTCTTT.

In this sample, this clonotype turned up once. The genes are TRBV28 and TRBJ1-2; the D gene is possibly TRBD1 (5 bases). The CDR3 is 13 amino acids. V lost 3 bases and J 5 bases, leaving 10 bases between the germline ends. Germline loops: CDR1 MDHEN, CDR2 SYDVKM. CDR3 bases: TGTGCCAGCAGTTTGGGGCTTCCATATGGCTACACCTTC. Translated, it gives CASSLGLPYGYTF.

This chain links TRBV4-3 with TRBJ2-1, with TRBD2 as a possible D gene (7 bases). V lost 0 bases to trimming and J lost 3 bases, with 12 bases between them. Germline V gene sequence: CDR1 LGHNA, CDR2 YSLEER. The CDR3 is 16 residues long. CDR3 nucleotides: TGCGCCAGCAGCCAAGAGGGCGGGGGCCTCTACAATGAGCAGTTCTTC. Its translation: CASSQEGGGLYNEQFF.

This sequence joins TRBV20-1 and TRBJ2-3; D unresolved. V gave up 6 bases and J gave up 4 bases, with 8 bases separating them. Germline CDR1 is DFQATT and CDR2 is SNEGSKA (reference sequence). The CDR3 sequence is 11 residues long. The CDR3, as DNA: TGCAGTGCGGACCTGGCAGATACGCAGTATTTT. Protein sequence: CSADLADTQYF.